A selection of T cell receptor beta chains follows, all from one sample in a study of T cells expressing NK-cell markers. After re-calling the 5' RACE reads, TCRdb lists one entry per CDR3 protein, DNA absent. This sample's table has about 260,000 distinct CDR3 sequences. Source material: blood T cells: a sorted CD56 or NKG2C T cell subset, CD4+ or CD8+ T cells, or bulk PBMC T cells (not recorded which). Receptors originate from a woman aged 18 to 75 in good health. The CDR3 runs from the conserved cysteine through the conserved F or W. The order of the fields is J gene, V gene, CDR3 protein.

TRBJ2-1 | TRBV5-1 | CASSGKTSGYGSSYNEQFF
TRBJ2-3 | TRBV5-1 | CASSLAGSTDTQYF
TRBJ1-3 | TRBV20-1 | CSAAGVLGNTIYF
TRBJ1-2 | TRBV2 | CASRTGGPNYGYTF
TRBJ1-5 | TRBV4-3 | CASSQEGSGNQPQHF
TRBJ2-1 | TRBV20-1 | CSASGTSGFNEQFF
TRBJ2-3 | TRBV5-1 | CASTRPGADTQYF
TRBJ2-7 | TRBV7-8 | CASSWGSFSEQYF
TRBJ2-5 | TRBV4-3 | CASSPFGEGETQYF
TRBJ1-5 | TRBV12-3/TRBV12-4 | CASSLAGVSARVAPGSNQPQHF
TRBJ1-6 | TRBV7-2 | CASSSFPGGSPLHF
TRBJ1-2 | TRBV21-1 | CARTGDYGYTF
TRBJ2-1 | TRBV20-1 | CSVKTADLPSFSHHEQFF
TRBJ1-6 | TRBV4-1 | CASSQDRGHNSPLHF
TRBJ1-2 | TRBV24-1 | CATSSSQSYGYTF
TRBJ2-3 | TRBV15 | CATSTGAGGTDTQYF
TRBJ2-1 | TRBV6-5 | CASSYSWREGYNEQFF
TRBJ2-1 | TRBV19 | CASTERVGEQFF
TRBJ1-1 | TRBV12-3/TRBV12-4 | CASSLVLNTEAFF
TRBJ1-2 | TRBV20-1 | CSAKEDRDYGYTF
TRBJ2-3 | TRBV18 | CASSPAAGGPRDTQYF
TRBJ2-3 | TRBV29-1 | CSVERGRQSTDTQYF
TRBJ1-1 | TRBV5-8 | CASTLGTSEAFF
TRBJ1-1 | TRBV10-3 | CAINFGTENTEAFF
TRBJ2-5 | TRBV20-1 | CSAERGRETQYF
TRBJ2-2 | TRBV6-2/TRBV6-3 | CASSYSTRLSTGELFF
TRBJ1-1 | TRBV5-1 | CASSLGDISTEAFF
TRBJ1-6 | TRBV7-2 | CASSAWGTVKSPLHF
TRBJ1-3 | TRBV7-2 | CASSFSTGTHTIYF
TRBJ2-3 | TRBV19 | CASSISGFSTDTQYF
TRBJ2-7 | TRBV2 | CASSSRLGSYEQYF
TRBJ1-2 | TRBV5-1 | CASSLQEQGGGYTF
TRBJ2-5 | TRBV28 | CASSLSGMLVIETQYF
TRBJ1-5 | TRBV7-9 | CASSSAGGSNQPQHF
TRBJ2-3 | TRBV19 | CASTATLSTDTQYF
TRBJ2-3 | TRBV3-1 | CASSQVITDTQYF
TRBJ2-5 | TRBV5-6 | CASSVRGSAETQYF
TRBJ2-1 | TRBV11-2 | CASSLEILNEQFF
TRBJ2-1 | TRBV7-9 | CASSPTGGLYNEQFF
TRBJ1-4 | TRBV7-2 | CASSLVGQGNEKLFF
TRBJ1-1 | TRBV9 | CASSVEWLNTEAFF
TRBJ2-5 | TRBV18 | CASSPSSGLTRETQYF
TRBJ2-1 | TRBV5-1 | CASSLGLAGNEQFF
TRBJ2-1 | TRBV2 | CASKLRRRDRADNEQFF
TRBJ2-5 | TRBV12-3/TRBV12-4 | CASRPQGTNQETQYF
TRBJ2-5 | TRBV20-1 | CSASDSHQETQYF